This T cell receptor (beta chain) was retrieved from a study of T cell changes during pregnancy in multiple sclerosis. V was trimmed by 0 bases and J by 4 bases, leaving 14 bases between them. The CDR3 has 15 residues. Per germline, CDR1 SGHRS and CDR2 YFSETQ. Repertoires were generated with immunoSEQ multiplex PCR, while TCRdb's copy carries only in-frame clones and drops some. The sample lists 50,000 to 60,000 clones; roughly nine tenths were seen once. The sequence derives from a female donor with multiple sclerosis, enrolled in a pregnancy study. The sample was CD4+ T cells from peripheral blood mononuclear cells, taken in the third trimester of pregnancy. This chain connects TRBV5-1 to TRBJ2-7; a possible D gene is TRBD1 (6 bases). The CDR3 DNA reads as TGCGCCAGCAGCTTGGACCGGACAGCCTCGTACGAGCAGTACTTC. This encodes CASSLDRTASYEQYF.